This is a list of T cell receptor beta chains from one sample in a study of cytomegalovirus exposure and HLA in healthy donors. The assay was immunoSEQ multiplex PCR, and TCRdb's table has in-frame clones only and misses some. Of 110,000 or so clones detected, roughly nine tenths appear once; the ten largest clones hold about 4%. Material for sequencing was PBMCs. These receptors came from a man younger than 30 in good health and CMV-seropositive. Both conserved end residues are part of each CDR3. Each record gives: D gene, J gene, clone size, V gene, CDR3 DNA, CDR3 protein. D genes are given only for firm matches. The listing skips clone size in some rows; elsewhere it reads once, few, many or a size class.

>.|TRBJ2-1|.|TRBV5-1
TGCGCCAGCAGCCTTGCGAGTGGGGGGAATGAGCAGTTCTTC
CASSLASGGNEQFF
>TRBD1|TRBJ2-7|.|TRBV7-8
TGTGCCAGCAGCTTGCGATGGGACAGGGCCTACGAGCAGTACTTC
CASSLRWDRAYEQYF
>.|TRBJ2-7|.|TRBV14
TGTGCCAGCAGCCCCCGGGACATCTACGAGCAGTACTTC
CASSPRDIYEQYF
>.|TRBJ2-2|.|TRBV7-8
TGTGCCAGCAGCTTAGTTTGGCGGTCCTCCACCGGGGAGCTGTTTTTT
CASSLVWRSSTGELFF
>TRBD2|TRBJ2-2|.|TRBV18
TGTGCCAGCTCACCACCGATGGGGGGGAGCACCGGGGAGCTGTTTTTT
CASSPPMGGSTGELFF
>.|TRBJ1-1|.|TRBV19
TGTGCCAGTCGCAACAGACAGGCGGCCACTGAAGCTTTCTTT
CASRNRQAATEAFF
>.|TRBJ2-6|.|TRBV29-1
TGCAGCGTTAGGAGCTCTGGGGCCAACGTCCTGACTTTC
CSVRSSGANVLTF
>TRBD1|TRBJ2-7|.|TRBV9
TGTGCCAGCAGCGTAGGAGGGGGCTGGAGCGAGCAGTACTTC
CASSVGGGWSEQYF
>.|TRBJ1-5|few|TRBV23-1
TGCGCGTGGGACTACAGCAATCAGCCCCAGCATTTT
CAWDYSNQPQHF
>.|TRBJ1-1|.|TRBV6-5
TGTGCCAGCAGTTACGCCGGGGGGAACACTGAAGCTTTCTTT
CASSYAGGNTEAFF
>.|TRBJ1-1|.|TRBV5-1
TGCGCCAGCAGAAAGGGAAGGGAGGACACTGAAGCTTTCTTT
CASRKGREDTEAFF
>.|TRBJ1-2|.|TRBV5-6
TGTGCCAGCAGCTTGGCCGGAGGGGACGGCTACACCTTC
CASSLAGGDGYTF
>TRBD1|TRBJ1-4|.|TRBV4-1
TGCGCCAGCAGCCAAGAAAGGGGGACAGGGCAGGAAAAACTGTTTTTT
CASSQERGTGQEKLFF
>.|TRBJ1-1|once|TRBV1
TGCACCAGCAGCCAAGTTATAGCTGAAGCTTTCTTT
CTSSQVIAEAFF
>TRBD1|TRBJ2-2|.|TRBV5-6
TGTGCCAGCAGGCGGACAGGGGGCGCGGGTTTCACCGGGGAGCTGTTTTTT
CASRRTGGAGFTGELFF
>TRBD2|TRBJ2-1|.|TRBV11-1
TGTGCCAGCAGCACACGGGCTAGCGGGGGCTACAATGAGCAGTTCTTC
CASSTRASGGYNEQFF
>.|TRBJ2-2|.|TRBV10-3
TGTGCCATCGGGCAGATCACCGGGGAGCTGTTTTTT
CAIGQITGELFF
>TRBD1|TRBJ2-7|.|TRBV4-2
TGTGCCAGCAGCCATGTGTCTGGGCAGGGGGTGAGAGAGCAGTACTTC
CASSHVSGQGVREQYF
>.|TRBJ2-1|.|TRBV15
TGTGCCACCAGCCGGGACTCAAACTCCTACAATGAGCAGTTCTTC
CATSRDSNSYNEQFF
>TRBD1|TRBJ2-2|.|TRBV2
TGTGCCAGCTATAGGACAGGGGGCGGGAGCGGGGAGCTGTTTTTT
CASYRTGGGSGELFF
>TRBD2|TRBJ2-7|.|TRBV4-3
TGCGCCAGCAGCCAAGTCCTGGCTAGCGGGGGGGCAATAACCTCCTACGAGCAGTACTTC
CASSQVLASGGAITSYEQYF
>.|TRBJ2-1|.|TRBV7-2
TGTGCCAGCAGCTTACCCTCCCTCCCTGAGCAGTTCTTC
CASSLPSLPEQFF
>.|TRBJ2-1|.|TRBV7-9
TGTGCCAGCAGCTTATCCCTGATTAACAGTCATACACCTCACAATGAGCAGTTCTTC
CASSLSLINSHTPHNEQFF
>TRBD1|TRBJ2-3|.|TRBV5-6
TGTGCCAGCAGCCTACAGGGGGCGGGCACAGATACGCAGTATTTT
CASSLQGAGTDTQYF
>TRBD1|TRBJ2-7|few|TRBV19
TGTGCCAGTAGTATAAACCCACAGGGGGCGGACGAGCAGTACTTC
CASSINPQGADEQYF
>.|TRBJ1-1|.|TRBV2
TGTGCCAGCAGTGAATATCTGTCAGCGATGAACACTGAAGCTTTCTTT
CASSEYLSAMNTEAFF
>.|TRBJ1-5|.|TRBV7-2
TGTGCCAGCAGCCACTTTAGCAATCAGCCCCAGCATTTT
CASSHFSNQPQHF
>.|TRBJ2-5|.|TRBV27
TGTGCCAGCAGTGCGCTAATAGCCTCCCTGGAGACCCAGTACTTC
CASSALIASLETQYF
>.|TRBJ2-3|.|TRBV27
TGTGCCAGCAGAAGGGGTGGGGCAGATACGCAGTATTTT
CASRRGGADTQYF
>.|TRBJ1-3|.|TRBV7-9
TGTGCCAGGCAGGGAAATGGAAACACCATATATTTT
CARQGNGNTIYF
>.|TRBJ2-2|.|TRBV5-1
TGCGCCAGCAGCTTGGCCGAAGAGGGGGAGCTGTTTTTT
CASSLAEEGELFF
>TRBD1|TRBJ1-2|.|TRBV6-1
TGTGCCAGCAGCCCGACAGGGGGCGATGGCTACACCTTC
CASSPTGGDGYTF
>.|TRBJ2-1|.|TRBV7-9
TGTGCCAGCGTCATGTGGGGGGGCCATAATGAGCAGTTCTTC
CASVMWGGHNEQFF
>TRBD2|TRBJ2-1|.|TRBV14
TGTGCCAGCAGGACTAGCGGGGCCTATGAGCAGTTCTTC
CASRTSGAYEQFF
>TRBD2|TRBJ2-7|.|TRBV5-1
TGCGCCAGCAGCTTTGGCGGAGCGGGGCTCAGCGAGCAGTACTTC
CASSFGGAGLSEQYF
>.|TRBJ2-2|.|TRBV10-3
TGTGCCATCGGTGCTAGGAACGCGAACACCGGGGAGCTGTTTTTT
CAIGARNANTGELFF
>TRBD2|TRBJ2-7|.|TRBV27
TGTGCCAGCAGTTTAGGCCGGTTAGCGGGGGTCCTCAACGAGCAGTACTTC
CASSLGRLAGVLNEQYF
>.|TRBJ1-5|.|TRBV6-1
TGTGCCACCCGAGGGGGTCTTTCTCAGCCCCAGCATTTT
CATRGGLSQPQHF
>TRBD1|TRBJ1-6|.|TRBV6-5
TGTGCCAGCAGTACGGGACAGGGGAGGCTTTCACCCCTCCACTTT
CASSTGQGRLSPLHF